These 27 T cell receptor beta chains came from one sample sequenced in a study of T-cell memory formation after mild COVID-19. TCRdb passed the 5' RACE reads through MiXCR, listing each CDR3 protein once. The sample shows about 610,000 distinct CDR3 sequences, 15% to 20% of them seen only once. Specimen: PBMCs or a T cell subset sorted from them (not recorded which). The receptor set was obtained from an adult woman who had mild COVID-19 (a few samples of this study predate the infection). Cell type and time point are not known.

There are a few counts of this clonotype. V gene TRBV2 combines with J gene TRBJ1-4; no reliable D call. Germline V gene sequence: CDR1 SNHLY, CDR2 FYNNEI. The V and J ends lost 3 bases and 4 bases respectively, with 9 bases between them. CDR3 size: 14 residues. The CDR3 loop reads CASSEERINEKLFF. CDR3 nucleotides: TGTGCCAGCAGTGAGGAAAGGATTAATGAAAAACTGTTTTTT.

The chain uses TRBV27 and TRBJ2-7; TRBD2 agrees at 14 bases. Trimming removed 8 bases from V and 1 base from J; junction bases left unmatched: 1. Germline V gives CDR1 MNHEY, CDR2 SMNVEV (reference sequence). This CDR3 has 14 amino acids. CDR3 nucleotide sequence: TGTGCCAGCCGGACTAGCGGGAGGTCCTACGAGCAGTACTTC. Translated: CASRTSGRSYEQYF.

This clonotype has just a few counts. The chain has TRBV4-1 and TRBJ2-3, with 15 bases lining up with TRBD2. CDR1 and CDR2 (germline): MGHRA, YSYEKL. This CDR3 contains 19 residues. V dropped 0 bases and J dropped 5; count of bases not matched to a gene: 9. The CDR3 here is CASSQDPPGLAGGRDTQYF. The CDR3 nucleotides are TGCGCCAGCAGCCAAGATCCCCCTGGACTAGCGGGGGGGAGAGATACGCAGTATTTT.

J is TRBJ2-5 and V is TRBV19; no clear D gene. The CDR3 length is 11 residues. Germline-derived CDR1 and CDR2 are LNHDA and SQIVND (reference sequence). V was cut by 7 bases and J by 4 bases, with 7 bases left in between. CDR3 sequence (DNA): TGTGCCAGTAAAAGTGGAGAGACCCAGTACTTC. It is translated as CASKSGETQYF.

This clonotype has a handful of counts. The V and J genes are TRBV6-5 and TRBJ1-4; D call uncertain. Deletions cut 6 bases from V and 5 bases from J, with 10 bases between. This CDR3 is built from 13 residues. Germline loops: CDR1 MNHEY, CDR2 SVGAGI. As DNA, the CDR3 is TGTGCCAGCAGCAAGAGCCCGAATGAAAAACTGTTTTTT. It translates to CASSKSPNEKLFF.

A few counts support this clonotype. CDR3 region: CASSPSGGTQPQHF. The CDR3 nucleotides read TGCGCCAGCAGCCCCTCGGGAGGGACTCAGCCCCAGCATTTT. The V and J genes are TRBV5-1 and TRBJ1-5, with TRBD1 as a possible D gene (5 bases). The CDR3 is 14 amino acids. Trimming took off 4 bases at V and 6 bases at J, with 14 bases between the two ends. Germline loops: CDR1 SGHRS, CDR2 YFSETQ.

The chain carries TRBV6-2 or TRBV6-3 and TRBJ2-7; D remains unclear. The germline V gene has CDR1 MNHEY and CDR2 SVGEGT. Between the trimmed V and J ends, which lost 6 bases and 3 bases, there was a span of 9 bases. The CDR3 spans 12 residues. The CDR3 is CASSDRYYEQYF. The CDR3, as DNA: TGTGCCAGCAGCGATCGCTACTACGAGCAGTACTTC.

This clonotype was seen only a few times. The gene calls are TRBV12-5 and TRBJ2-5, with a possible D match to TRBD2 (5 bases). Germline lookup yields CDR1 LGHNT and CDR2 FRNRAP. Trimming pared 3 bases from V and 4 bases from J, leaving 12 bases between. The CDR3 totals 14 residues. CDR3 DNA: TGTGCTAGTGGTTTTTCGGATCGGGGAGAGACCCAGTACTTC. Its protein product is CASGFSDRGETQYF.

J is TRBJ2-1 and V is TRBV3-1; D is perhaps TRBD2 (6 bases). The CDR3 contains 15 residues. Germline loops: CDR1 LGHDT, CDR2 YNNKEL (reference sequence). The germline V and J ends were trimmed by 0 bases and 3 bases, with 9 bases remaining between them. The CDR3 is CASSQERGDYNEQFF. The CDR3 DNA follows: TGTGCCAGCAGCCAAGAGCGGGGTGACTACAATGAGCAGTTCTTC.

This clonotype appeared many times. V and J are TRBV27 and TRBJ2-7, with D possibly being TRBD1 (5 bases). Trimming took off 3 bases at V and 3 bases at J, with 6 bases between the two ends. Germline loops: CDR1 MNHEY, CDR2 SMNVEV (reference sequence). This CDR3 contains 12 residues. This chain's CDR3 is CASSFQGYEQYF. The CDR3 DNA sequence: TGTGCCAGCAGTTTCCAGGGCTACGAGCAGTACTTC.

This clonotype was counted a few times. The chain employs TRBV11-2 and TRBJ2-3; perhaps TRBD2 as D (6 bases). The germline V gene encodes CDR1 SGHAT and CDR2 FQNNGV. V was cut by 5 bases and J by 0 bases, with 18 bases left in between. The CDR3 loop spans 17 amino acids. Written as DNA, the CDR3 is TGTGCCAGCAGCCATGGAGGGAGCCCCCTTAGCACAGATACGCAGTATTTT. Translating it yields CASSHGGSPLSTDTQYF.

This clonotype was observed a handful of times. The chain uses TRBV5-6 and TRBJ2-4, with D uncertain. Trimming pared 0 bases from V and 0 bases from J, leaving 10 bases between. This CDR3 has 16 residues. Germline-derived CDR1 and CDR2 are SGHDT and YYEEEE. As DNA, the CDR3 is TGTGCCAGCAGCTTGGGGTCGAATCTAGCCAAAAACATTCAGTACTTC. Residues: CASSLGSNLAKNIQYF.

This sequence joins TRBV7-6 and TRBJ2-7; TRBD2 agrees at 9 bases. V was pared by 5 bases and J by 7 bases, with 12 bases of the junction left unmatched. Germline CDR1 is SGHVS and CDR2 is FNYEAQ. The CDR3 sequence is 15 residues long. For the CDR3, the DNA is TGTGCCAGCAGCCCATTAGCGGGAGACACGGGTGAGCAGTACTTC. Residues: CASSPLAGDTGEQYF.

The rearrangement joins TRBV2 to TRBJ2-5, with 10 bases that match TRBD1. With V trimmed by 4 bases and J by 13 bases, 3 bases remained unmatched. The CDR3 runs to 11 residues. CDR1 is SNHLY, CDR2 FYNNEI, per germline. CDR3: CASSVRDRGYF. CDR3 in DNA: TGTGCCAGCAGTGTCCGGGACAGGGGGTACTTC.

This clonotype was counted a few times. The chain recombines TRBV7-9 with TRBJ1-2; TRBD1 matches 9 bases. There are 14 residues in the CDR3. The germline CDR1 and CDR2 sequences are SEHNR and FQNEAQ (reference sequence). Germline trimming cut 5 bases from V and 4 bases from J; bases unmatched to any gene: 5. The CDR3 region has the DNA TGTGCCAGCAGCCCGACGACAGGGGGCTATGGCTACACCTTC. It specifies CASSPTTGGYGYTF. The variable domain in full, completed from reference TRBV7-9 and TRBJ1-2, reads DTGVSQNPRHKITKRGQNVTFRCDPISEHNRLYWYRQTLGQGPEFLTYFQNEAQLEKSRLLSDRFSAERPKGSFSTLEIQRTEQGDSAMYLCASSPTTGGYGYTFGSGTRLTVV.

This clonotype was seen a handful of times. The V gene is TRBV25-1, the J gene TRBJ2-3, with D perhaps being TRBD1 or TRBD2 (5 bases each). This CDR3 spans 18 amino acids. Between the trimmed V and J ends, which lost 2 bases and 5 bases, there was a span of 23 bases. The V gene's germline CDR1 is MGHDK and CDR2 SYGVNS. CDR3 loop: CASSETGGRAGRKDTQYF. DNA of the CDR3: TGTGCCAGCAGTGAAACTGGGGGTAGGGCAGGGCGTAAAGATACGCAGTATTTT.

The V and J genes are TRBV7-3 and TRBJ2-1, with D possibly being TRBD2 (5 bases). V lost 5 bases to trimming and J lost 8 bases, with 22 bases between them. This CDR3 is 16 amino acids long. CDR1 and CDR2 from the germline V gene are SGHTA and FQGTGA. The CDR3 DNA is TGTGCCAGCAGCCCCTCGGCAGCCCCAAGAGCGGATGAGCAGTTCTTC. It yields the protein CASSPSAAPRADEQFF.

This clonotype has at least ten counts. The gene calls are TRBV7-9 and TRBJ2-1, with TRBD2 matching 8 bases. CDR1 SEHNR and CDR2 FQNEAQ come from the germline V gene (reference sequence). After removal of 6 bases from V and 8 bases from J, the junction contained 9 bases not matched to a gene. This CDR3 comprises 14 residues. The CDR3 protein is CASRPGGLFDEQFF. CDR3 sequence (DNA): TGTGCCAGCAGGCCGGGGGGGTTATTTGATGAGCAGTTCTTC. The variable domain in full, completed from reference TRBV7-9 and TRBJ2-1, reads DTGVSQNPRHKITKRGQNVTFRCDPISEHNRLYWYRQTLGQGPEFLTYFQNEAQLEKSRLLSDRFSAERPKGSFSTLEIQRTEQGDSAMYLCASRPGGLFDEQFFGPGTRLTVL.

This sequence joins TRBV7-6 and TRBJ2-5, with D perhaps assigned TRBD1 or TRBD2 (5 bases each). CDR3 length: 15 amino acids. Trimming took off 1 base at V and 4 bases at J, with 13 bases between the two ends. Germline V gene data show CDR1 as SGHVS and CDR2 as FNYEAQ. The CDR3 region is CASSLGGGHGETQYF. The CDR3 nucleotides are TGTGCCAGCAGCTTAGGGGGCGGGCATGGAGAGACCCAGTACTTC. Looking up the rest from reference TRBV7-6 and TRBJ2-5 gives the full variable domain: GAGVSQSPRYKVTKRGQDVALRCDPISGHVSLYWYRQALGQGPEFLTYFNYEAQQDKSGLPNDRFSAERPEGSISTLTIQRTEQRDSAMYRCASSLGGGHGETQYFGPGTRLLVL.

The sample holds a few counts of this clonotype. The chain uses TRBV2 and TRBJ1-6; the match to TRBD1 covers 9 bases. V lost 8 bases to trimming and J lost 9 bases; unmatched junction nucleotides: 11. The CDR3 runs 15 residues. Germline CDR1 reads SNHLY; CDR2 reads FYNNEI. The CDR3 loop reads CASERTGEGSSPLHF. CDR3 nucleotides: TGTGCCAGCGAAAGGACAGGGGAAGGAAGTTCACCCCTCCACTTT.

This clonotype was detected only a few times. V and J are TRBV14 and TRBJ2-7, with TRBD2 as a possible D gene (6 bases). The V and J ends lost 2 bases and 0 bases respectively, with 11 bases between them. Germline CDR1 SGHDN, CDR2 FVKESK. This CDR3 is 15 amino acids long. The DNA of the CDR3 is TGTGCCAGCAGCCAATTCCGCGGGAACTCCTACGAGCAGTACTTC. This gives the protein CASSQFRGNSYEQYF.

This rearrangement joins TRBV29-1 to TRBJ1-5, with TRBD1 as a possible D gene (5 bases). This CDR3 has 13 amino acids. Trimming took off 8 bases at V and 6 bases at J, with 17 bases between the two ends. Germline loops: CDR1 SQVTM, CDR2 ANQGSEA. The DNA for the CDR3 is TGCAGCTCCCGGGGCGCGGGGGGTCAGCCCCAGCATTTT. It translates to CSSRGAGGQPQHF.

This clonotype was detected only a few times. This chain links TRBV5-6 with TRBJ1-3; no clear D gene. The CDR3 has 18 residues. Between the trimmed V and J ends, which lost 5 bases and 1 base, there was a span of 22 bases. The germline V gene has CDR1 SGHDT and CDR2 YYEEEE. The CDR3 loop is CASRQKPTDPVSGNTIYF. As DNA, the CDR3 is TGTGCCAGCAGACAAAAGCCGACCGACCCCGTGTCTGGAAACACCATATATTTT.

This clonotype was observed a few times. The rearrangement uses TRBV7-3 and TRBJ1-6, with TRBD1 matching 10 bases. Germline V gene lookup returns CDR1 SGHTA and CDR2 FQGTGA. The CDR3 consists of 15 residues. With V trimmed by 2 bases and J by 7 bases, 2 bases remained unmatched. In DNA form, the CDR3 reads TGTGCCAGCAGCTTAGGGGACAGGGGAAATTCACCCCTCCACTTT. Amino acids: CASSLGDRGNSPLHF.

The chain combines TRBV19 with TRBJ2-7; TRBD2 agrees at 9 bases. V lost 2 bases, J lost 2 bases, and 4 bases stayed unmatched. The CDR3 consists of 15 residues. CDR1 is LNHDA, CDR2 SQIVND, per germline (reference sequence). CDR3 amino acids: CASSILAGIPYEQYF. DNA of the CDR3: TGTGCCAGTAGTATACTAGCGGGGATCCCCTACGAGCAGTACTTC.

The chain couples TRBV18 to TRBJ1-1; TRBD1 might be the D (6 bases). Trimming left V 3 bases short and J 1 base short, with 12 bases between. This CDR3 is built from 15 residues. CDR1 and CDR2 (germline): KGHSH, LQKENI. In nucleotides, the CDR3 is TGTGCCAGCTCACCGTTCGAGACAGGGAACACTGAAGCTTTCTTT. Translation gives CASSPFETGNTEAFF.

This chain connects TRBV30 to TRBJ2-7, with a possible D match to TRBD2 (5 bases). V was pared by 3 bases and J by 6 bases, with 15 bases between. Germline CDR1 reads GTSNPN; CDR2 reads SVGIG (reference sequence). CDR3 length: 13 amino acids. The CDR3 spells CAWSRGSGFEQYF. CDR3 in DNA: TGTGCCTGGAGCCGGGGAAGCGGTTTCGAGCAGTACTTC.